The 18 T cell receptor beta chains in this list originate from one sample, sequenced in a study of blood T cell repertoires in COVID-19. TCRdb's table, derived via immunoSEQ multiplex PCR, lists solely in-frame clones and lacks some. This table holds under 300,000 clones, 80% to 90% found once. Sequencing was done on a sample of peripheral blood. Receptors originate from a woman aged 65 to 85 with acute or convalescent COVID-19.

V and J are TRBV14 and TRBJ1-2, with D possibly matching TRBD1 (6 bases). Trimming shortened V by 1 base and J by 4 bases, and 13 bases separated the two germline ends. Germline V CDR1 and CDR2: SGHDN, FVKESK. The CDR3 loop spans 15 amino acids. Here the CDR3 DNA reads TGTGCCAGCAGCCAAGTTCGCGAACAGGGCTATGGCTACACCTTC. The encoded protein is CASSQVREQGYGYTF. The whole variable domain, filled in from reference TRBV14 and TRBJ1-2, reads EAGVTQFPSHSVIEKGQTVTLRCDPISGHDNLYWYRRVMGKEIKFLLHFVKESKQDESGMPNNRFLAERTGGTYSTLKVQPAELEDSGVYFCASSQVREQGYGYTFGSGTRLTVV.

This rearrangement joins TRBV7-8 to TRBJ2-2; tentative D call: TRBD1 (6 bases). The CDR3 length is 15 residues. Trimming pared 2 bases from V and 6 bases from J, leaving 13 bases between. CDR1 and CDR2 from the germline V gene are SGHVS and FQNEAQ. In DNA, the CDR3 is TGTGCCAGCAGCTTAAACAGGGTTATATCCGGGGAGCTGTTTTTT. This translates into CASSLNRVISGELFF.

The CDR3 bases are TGTGCCAGCAGCTTAGGGTACGGGTATGGAAACACCATATATTTT. This codes for CASSLGYGYGNTIYF. J is TRBJ1-3 and V is TRBV7-9; D remains unclear. CDR1 and CDR2 (germline): SEHNR, FQNEAQ (reference sequence). The CDR3 has 15 residues. V lost 1 base, J lost 3 bases, and 10 bases lay in between.

This CDR3 reads CASSFLLAEGEQYF. CDR3 sequence (DNA): TGCGCCAGCAGCTTCCTACTAGCGGAGGGCGAGCAGTACTTC. The genes are TRBV5-1 and TRBJ2-7, with 8 bases matching TRBD2. The V gene's germline CDR1 is SGHRS and CDR2 YFSETQ. Trimming took 2 bases from V and 6 from J; bases not matched to a gene: 7. The CDR3 extends over 14 amino acids.

V usage is TRBV3-1 (or the pseudogene TRBV3-2) and J usage is TRBJ2-6; maybe TRBD1 (6 bases). V was clipped by 3 bases and J by 2 bases, with 8 bases between them. Germline-derived CDR1 and CDR2 are LGHDT and YNNKEL (reference sequence). The CDR3 is 15 amino acids. CDR3: CASSHRDTGANVLTF. CDR3 coding DNA: TGTGCCAGCAGCCACAGGGACACTGGGGCCAACGTCCTGACTTTC.

The chain combines TRBV6-5 with TRBJ1-2; TRBD1 is a possible D gene (5 bases). Germline V lookup: CDR1 MNHEY, CDR2 SVGAGI. The V end was cut by 6 bases, the J end by 4 bases, with 15 bases between. The CDR3 totals 14 residues. CDR3 nucleotide sequence: TGTGCCAGCAGCCCCACCGACAGTGTCTATGGCTACACCTTC. Encoded protein: CASSPTDSVYGYTF.

The V and J genes are TRBV5-1 and TRBJ1-4; 7 bases fit TRBD1. Germline CDR1 and CDR2: SGHRS and YFSETQ. V dropped 5 bases and J dropped 0; count of bases not matched to a gene: 7. The CDR3 is 16 amino acids. The CDR3 protein is CASSRSGTATNEKLFF. The CDR3, as DNA: TGCGCCAGCAGTCGATCCGGGACAGCAACTAATGAAAAACTGTTTTTT.

The J gene is TRBJ2-1, the V gene TRBV5-4, with 7 bases that match TRBD2. The germline V gene encodes CDR1 SGHNT and CDR2 YYREEE (reference sequence). V gave up 4 bases and J gave up 8 bases; unmatched junction bases: 6. CDR3 length equals 13 residues. CDR3 in DNA: TGTGCCAGCAGCCCCGGACTAGGCGATGAGCAGTTCTTC. Its translation: CASSPGLGDEQFF.

The chain links TRBV11-2 to TRBJ2-7; 8 nucleotides match TRBD1. The CDR3 consists of 19 residues. Germline CDR1 reads SGHAT; CDR2 reads FQNNGV. With V trimmed by 5 bases and J by 2 bases, 20 bases remained unmatched. CDR3 coding DNA: TGTGCCAGCAGCCCGATCCCCAGGGCAGGGGGCACCCTCGCCTACGAGCAGTACTTC. It translates to CASSPIPRAGGTLAYEQYF.

The chain employs TRBV3-1 (or the pseudogene TRBV3-2) and TRBJ1-5; D call uncertain. In germline, CDR1 is LGHDT, CDR2 YNNKEL (reference sequence). The ends were cut back, 4 bases at V and 2 bases at J, with 12 bases in the middle. CDR3 size: 15 residues. CDR3 coding DNA: TGTGCCAGCAGCCTGGGCCCCAAAGGCAATCAGCCCCAGCATTTT. It translates to CASSLGPKGNQPQHF.

The V call is TRBV7-2, the J call TRBJ2-5; 7 nucleotides match TRBD1. Germline CDR1 and CDR2: SGHTA and FQGNSA. The J segment lost 2 bases and the V segment lost 1 base, leaving 4 bases of the junction unmatched. This CDR3 comprises 15 residues. The CDR3 bases are TGTGCCAGCAGCTTAGAGGCCAGGGGGCAAGAGACCCAGTACTTC. Protein product: CASSLEARGQETQYF.

The V gene is TRBV30, the J gene TRBJ2-5; D may be TRBD2 (5 bases). The CDR3 covers 11 residues. V lost 1 base and J 5 bases, leaving 5 bases between the germline ends. Germline CDR1 is GTSNPN and CDR2 is SVGIG (reference sequence). Here the CDR3 reads CAWSGGETQYF. For the CDR3, the DNA is TGTGCCTGGAGTGGCGGGGAGACCCAGTACTTC.

The chain couples TRBV4-2 to TRBJ2-3; D is unresolved. The CDR3 spans 13 residues. CDR1 and CDR2 (germline): LGHNA, YNFKEQ. Trimming cost V 0 bases and J 6 bases, with 7 bases left between them. The CDR3 spells CASSQDQADTQYF. The CDR3 DNA reads as TGTGCCAGCAGCCAAGATCAGGCGGATACGCAGTATTTT.

The V and J genes are TRBV19 and TRBJ1-1, with D tentatively TRBD1 (5 bases). Germline V CDR1 and CDR2: LNHDA, SQIVND (reference sequence). Trimming took off 3 bases at V and 1 base at J, with 9 bases between the two ends. The length of the CDR3 is 14 residues. The CDR3 nucleotides read TGTGCCAGTAGTATTGTTAGGGGGAACACTGAAGCTTTCTTT. Translation gives CASSIVRGNTEAFF.

This chain joins TRBV6-5 and TRBJ1-1; 8 bases fit TRBD1. The CDR3 runs to 13 residues. V was clipped by 10 bases and J by 4 bases; unmatched bases: 8. Germline CDR1 and CDR2: MNHEY and SVGAGI. The CDR3 reads CATRGQVGTEAFF. Written as DNA, the CDR3 is TGTGCCACCAGGGGGCAGGTGGGCACTGAAGCTTTCTTT.

The gene calls are TRBV4-1 and TRBJ2-2; tentatively, D is TRBD1 (6 bases). Germline V CDR1 and CDR2: MGHRA, YSYEKL. The CDR3 has 15 residues. Deletions cut 0 bases from V and 6 bases from J, with 11 bases between. The CDR3, as DNA: TGCGCCAGCAGCCAAGAAAAGGGACACCCCGGGGAGCTGTTTTTT. Its translation: CASSQEKGHPGELFF.

This clone came up a few times. V and J are TRBV4-1 and TRBJ2-1; TRBD2 agrees at 14 bases. After removal of 4 bases from V and 10 bases from J, the junction contained 12 bases not matched to a gene. The CDR3 is 17 amino acids. The germline gives CDR1 MGHRA, CDR2 YSYEKL. The CDR3, as DNA: TGCGCCAGCAGCCCTCTCAAGTCGACTAGCGGGGGGGACGAGCAGTTCTTC. It is translated as CASSPLKSTSGGDEQFF.

This chain connects TRBV5-1 to TRBJ2-7, with 9 bases fitting TRBD1. Germline lookup yields CDR1 SGHRS and CDR2 YFSETQ. Germline trimming cut 7 bases from V and 4 bases from J; bases unmatched to any gene: 9. The CDR3 sequence is 14 residues long. The CDR3 is CASVPGQGFYEQYF. Here the CDR3 DNA reads TGCGCCAGCGTTCCGGGACAGGGCTTTTACGAGCAGTACTTC.